Presented here are 27 T cell receptor beta chains from one specimen sequenced in a study of radiotherapy plus CTLA-4 blockade in lung cancer. Sequencing was performed with immunoSEQ multiplex PCR; in TCRdb, only in-frame clones are kept and a portion is missing. The sample lists approximately 110,000 clones; 81% were seen once. Sample: peripheral blood, taken from a patient treated with radiotherapy plus ipilimumab. The receptors derive from a human donor with non-small cell lung cancer that progressed on radiotherapy plus ipilimumab. Some clones in this sample may be carry-over from other donors' samples.

V is TRBV29-1 and J is TRBJ2-6; D unresolved. V was cut by 7 bases and J by 1 base, with 8 bases left in between. CDR1 is SQVTM, CDR2 ANQGSEA, per germline. This CDR3 region has 13 residues. CDR3 nucleotides: TGCAGCGCCAAAGGATCTGGGGCCAACGTCCTGACTTTC. Protein product: CSAKGSGANVLTF. The full variable domain, its missing parts supplied by reference TRBV29-1 and TRBJ2-6, is SAVISQKPSRDICQRGTSLTIQCQVDSQVTMMFWYRQQPGQSLTLIATANQGSEATYESGFVIDKFPISRPNLTFSTLTVSNMSPEDSSIYLCSAKGSGANVLTFGAGSRLTVL.

The chain employs TRBV6-5 and TRBJ2-1; TRBD1 agrees at 9 bases. The germline CDR1 and CDR2 sequences are MNHEY and SVGAGI. The ends lost 7 bases at V and 2 bases at J; junction bases unmatched: 6. The CDR3 has 15 amino acids. CDR3 loop: CASTLRQGAYNEQFF. The CDR3 DNA reads TGTGCCAGCACCTTACGACAGGGGGCCTACAATGAGCAGTTCTTC.

The chain uses TRBV7-2 and TRBJ2-2; 7 bases agree with TRBD2. Per the germline V gene, CDR1 is SGHTA and CDR2 is FQGNSA. The CDR3 sequence is 14 residues long. After removal of 8 bases from V and 4 bases from J, the junction contained 7 bases not matched to a gene. CDR3 sequence (DNA): TGTGCCAGCGGACCGGGACTACGCACCGGGGAGCTGTTTTTT. This encodes CASGPGLRTGELFF. The full variable domain, with the rest looked up from reference TRBV7-2 and TRBJ2-2, is GAGVSQSPSNKVTEKGKDVELRCDPISGHTALYWYRQSLGQGLEFLIYFQGNSAPDKSGLPSDRFSAERTGGSVSTLTIQRTQQEDSAVYLCASGPGLRTGELFFGEGSRLTVL.

V gene TRBV27 combines with J gene TRBJ2-7; D is unclear. The CDR3 has 9 amino acids. V was cut by 11 bases and J by 4 bases, with 6 bases left in between. CDR1 is MNHEY, CDR2 SMNVEV, per germline (reference sequence). In DNA form, the CDR3 reads TGTGCCGCTGGTTACGAGCAGTACTTC. It is translated as CAAGYEQYF.

The V gene is TRBV10-3, the J gene TRBJ1-2, with 9 bases fitting TRBD1. The length of the CDR3 is 17 residues. The V gene's germline CDR1 is ENHRY and CDR2 SYGVKD. The V and J ends lost 0 bases and 7 bases, in that order; junction bases with no gene match: 12. The CDR3 here is CAISESNGGQGWAGYTF. In DNA form, the CDR3 reads TGTGCCATCAGTGAGTCGAATGGGGGACAGGGATGGGCTGGCTACACCTTC.

This clone was observed a few times. The chain combines TRBV5-4 with TRBJ2-7, with TRBD1 matching over 9 bases. CDR1 SGHNT and CDR2 YYREEE come from the germline V gene (reference sequence). The CDR3 spans 14 residues. V was clipped by 4 bases and J by 3 bases; unmatched bases: 5. CDR3 nucleotides: TGTGCCAGCAGCAAGGGACAGGGAAACTACGAGCAGTACTTC. Translated, it gives CASSKGQGNYEQYF.

CDR3 residues: CASSIGTSGGYEQYF. In DNA form, the CDR3 reads TGCGCCAGCAGCATTGGGACTAGCGGGGGTTACGAGCAGTACTTC. The gene calls are TRBV5-1 and TRBJ2-7; TRBD2 matches at 14 bases. The CDR3 consists of 15 residues. Germline V lookup: CDR1 SGHRS, CDR2 YFSETQ. Trimming cost V 4 bases and J 4 bases; bases outside gene matches: 4.

The V call is TRBV30, the J call TRBJ1-3; D uncertain. CDR1 and CDR2 from the germline V gene are GTSNPN and SVGIG (reference sequence). This CDR3 region has 16 residues. Trimming left V 3 bases short and J 3 bases short, with 18 bases between. CDR3 bases: TGTGCCTGGAGATACCCGGGCGGCCGAGGTGGAAACACCATATATTTT. Translation gives CAWRYPGGRGGNTIYF.

This chain links TRBV6-6 with TRBJ1-2; 12 bases are a match to TRBD1. Germline values: CDR1 MNHNY, CDR2 SVGAGI (reference sequence). Losses at the gene ends were 6 bases for V and 5 bases for J; bases not matched to a gene: 7. This CDR3 is 15 amino acids long. DNA for the CDR3: TGTGCCAGCAGCGGAGGGACAGGGGGCGTTTATGGCTACACCTTC. It specifies CASSGGTGGVYGYTF.

The chain carries TRBV13 and TRBJ2-1; 9 bases align to TRBD1. The CDR3 runs 15 residues. The germline V gene encodes CDR1 PRHDT and CDR2 FYEKMQ (reference sequence). V lost 3 bases to trimming and J lost 6 bases; unmatched junction nucleotides: 6. The CDR3 nucleotides are TGTGCCAGCAGCTTGGGACAGGGCCGAGCCAATGAGCAGTTCTTC. Translating it yields CASSLGQGRANEQFF.

J is TRBJ1-1 and V is TRBV4-3, with a tentative D call TRBD1 (5 bases). The ends were cut back, 4 bases at V and 6 bases at J, with 18 bases in the middle. The CDR3 is 15 amino acids. Per germline, CDR1 LGHNA and CDR2 YSLEER. As DNA, the CDR3 is TGCGCCAGCAGCCCCGTCAGCGGGGTAGGGGCTGAAGCTTTCTTT. Residues: CASSPVSGVGAEAFF.

This clone was detected only a few times. The genes are TRBV7-2 and TRBJ2-7; D gene uncertain. The V end was cut by 4 bases, the J end by 5 bases, with 12 bases between. CDR1 is SGHTA, CDR2 FQGNSA, per germline. The CDR3 length is 13 residues. The CDR3 nucleotides read TGTGCCAGCAGCTCCCAAAGTTCGGACGAGCAGTACTTC. Protein: CASSSQSSDEQYF.

This clone came up once. V is TRBV25-1 and J is TRBJ2-5; the D is unclear. The CDR3 covers 14 residues. CDR1 is MGHDK, CDR2 SYGVNS, per germline. V lost 4 bases and J 4 bases, leaving 13 bases between the germline ends. CDR3 sequence: CASSATYALETQYF. For the CDR3, the DNA is TGTGCCAGCAGTGCGACGTACGCCTTAGAGACCCAGTACTTC.

The V gene is TRBV2, the J gene TRBJ2-7; D might be TRBD2 (5 bases). Germline V gives CDR1 SNHLY, CDR2 FYNNEI. The CDR3 has 16 residues. V was cut by 2 bases and J by 4 bases, with 18 bases left in between. This CDR3 reads CASSESGRLSRYEQYF. The CDR3 coding sequence is TGTGCCAGCAGTGAAAGTGGGAGACTCAGCCGATACGAGCAGTACTTC.

The chain joins TRBV6-6 to TRBJ1-1; a weak D match, TRBD1 (5 bases). The CDR3 totals 13 residues. V was trimmed by 4 bases and J by 1 base, leaving 7 bases between them. Germline V gives CDR1 MNHNY, CDR2 SVGAGI (reference sequence). For the CDR3, the DNA is TGTGCCAGCAGTTTCGGACAGAACACTGAAGCTTTCTTT. It encodes CASSFGQNTEAFF.

The rearrangement uses TRBV5-5 and TRBJ2-5; D is unclear. From germline, CDR1 is SGHKS and CDR2 YYEKEE (reference sequence). V was cut by 3 bases and J by 2 bases, with 2 bases left in between. The CDR3 has 11 residues. In DNA form, the CDR3 reads TGTGCCAGCAGCTCACAAGAGACCCAGTACTTC. Translating it yields CASSSQETQYF.

The gene calls are TRBV6-1 and TRBJ1-1; 7 positions agree with TRBD1. CDR1 and CDR2 (germline): MNHNS, SASEGT. V shed 8 bases and J 5 bases; nucleotides not matched to a gene: 11. The CDR3 is 14 residues long. CDR3 in amino acids: CASPPQGNFTEAFF. The CDR3 bases are TGTGCCAGCCCCCCACAGGGGAACTTTACTGAAGCTTTCTTT.

The rearrangement links TRBV5-5 to TRBJ2-7, with 10 bases that match TRBD2. The CDR3 runs 16 residues. The V gene's germline CDR1 is SGHKS and CDR2 YYEKEE (reference sequence). The ends lost 0 bases at V and 3 bases at J; junction bases unmatched: 6. CDR3 region: CASSLGSLAGDYEQYF. The CDR3 bases are TGTGCCAGCAGCTTGGGGTCCCTAGCGGGGGACTACGAGCAGTACTTC.

This chain joins TRBV7-3 and TRBJ2-3, with D unclear. The CDR3 consists of 15 residues. Trimming stripped 2 bases from V and 1 base from J, with 10 bases between. Germline V lookup: CDR1 SGHTA, CDR2 FQGTGA. The CDR3, as DNA: TGTGCCAGCAGCTTAGGTGGGCAGGGCACAGATACGCAGTATTTT. Protein sequence: CASSLGGQGTDTQYF.

V and J are TRBV18 and TRBJ2-3; D unclear. CDR3 length equals 13 residues. CDR1 KGHSH and CDR2 LQKENI come from the germline V gene. Trimming shortened V by 3 bases and J by 5 bases, and 9 bases separated the two germline ends. In DNA form, the CDR3 reads TGTGCCAGCTCACCTCCAGGACGAGATACGCAGTATTTT. This encodes CASSPPGRDTQYF.

J is TRBJ2-2 and V is TRBV29-1; 11 bases are a match to TRBD1. The CDR3 contains 14 residues. The germline V gene has CDR1 SQVTM and CDR2 ANQGSEA. Trimming cost V 7 bases and J 5 bases; bases outside gene matches: 6. CDR3 coding DNA: TGCAGCGCCAAGGGACAGGGGGAAACCGGGGAGCTGTTTTTT. Its translation: CSAKGQGETGELFF.

V is TRBV7-3 and J is TRBJ1-1; TRBD1 might be the D (6 bases). Trimming pared 2 bases from V and 6 bases from J, leaving 10 bases between. CDR3 size: 13 residues. Germline CDR1 and CDR2: SGHTA and FQGTGA. Here the CDR3 reads CASSLHKGAEAFF. In DNA form, the CDR3 reads TGTGCCAGCAGCTTACACAAGGGGGCTGAAGCTTTCTTT. The whole variable domain, filled in from reference TRBV7-3 and TRBJ1-1, reads GAGVSQTPSNKVTEKGKYVELRCDPISGHTALYWYRQSLGQGPEFLIYFQGTGAADDSGLPNDRFFAVRPEGSVSTLKIQRTERGDSAVYLCASSLHKGAEAFFGQGTRLTVV.

The rearrangement joins TRBV6-4 to TRBJ2-1; TRBD1 or TRBD2 may be the D gene (5 bases each). The V gene's germline CDR1 is MRHNA and CDR2 SNTAGT. Trimming left V 1 base short and J 15 bases short, with 16 bases between. The CDR3 contains 13 residues. The CDR3 DNA reads as TGTGCCAGCAGTGACTGGCGTAGGGGAGCGTCGTTCTTC. Encoded protein: CASSDWRRGASFF.

This rearrangement joins TRBV5-1 to TRBJ2-3; tentatively, D is TRBD1 (5 bases). The V gene lost 8 bases and the J gene lost 6 bases, with 13 bases spanning the gap. From germline, CDR1 is SGHRS and CDR2 YFSETQ. CDR3 length equals 12 residues. In DNA, the CDR3 is TGCGCCAGTCAGACAGAGGAGGATACGCAGTATTTT. Its protein product is CASQTEEDTQYF.

The gene calls are TRBV7-2 and TRBJ1-2; tentatively, D is TRBD1 (5 bases). Germline CDR1 is SGHTA and CDR2 is FQGNSA. This CDR3 region has 14 residues. V shed 5 bases and J shed 4 bases, with 14 bases lying between them. The CDR3 spells CASSTAGFPYGYTF. In DNA form, the CDR3 reads TGTGCCAGCAGCACAGCAGGGTTCCCCTATGGCTACACCTTC. The entire variable domain, with the rest obtained from reference TRBV7-2 and TRBJ1-2, is as follows: GAGVSQSPSNKVTEKGKDVELRCDPISGHTALYWYRQSLGQGLEFLIYFQGNSAPDKSGLPSDRFSAERTGGSVSTLTIQRTQQEDSAVYLCASSTAGFPYGYTFGSGTRLTVV.

In regard to this clone: The DNA is omitted, as the CDR3 cannot be located on it reliably, and the CDR3 follows TCRdb's listing. The V call is TRBV12-2, the J call TRBJ2-7; whether TRBD2, the table's D call, matches the DNA was not checked. TRBV12-2 is an annotated pseudogene. The CDR3 is 15 residues long, ends included. CDR3 sequence reads: CASRFAAGASYEQYF.

The chain employs TRBV15 and TRBJ2-5; no reliable D call. V shed 1 base and J shed 2 bases, with 8 bases lying between them. The CDR3 is 14 amino acids. The germline V gene has CDR1 LNHNV and CDR2 YYDKDF (reference sequence). In DNA form, the CDR3 reads TGTGCCACCAGCAGAGGAACAAGGCAAGAGACCCAGTACTTC. Protein product: CATSRGTRQETQYF.